What follows is one TCR beta chain and its context. The record originates from a study of technical replicates of blood from a few donors. Germline V CDR1 and CDR2: SGHDT, YYEEEE. The CDR3 consists of 15 residues. The V end was cut by 4 bases, the J end by 8 bases, with 19 bases between. Measured with immunoSEQ multiplex PCR; TCRdb has only the in-frame clones, and not every one. The sample shows 65,000 to 85,000 clones, around nine tenths of them seen only once. The receptor was derived from a human donor in good health. Sequenced material: T cells isolated from PBMCs. This chain joins TRBV5-6 and TRBJ2-1; tentative D call: TRBD1 (6 bases). The CDR3, as DNA: TGTGCCAGCAGCCCCCGGACAGCAAGTTTGCATGAGCAGTTCTTC. It encodes CASSPRTASLHEQFF. Combining the CDR3 with reference TRBV5-6 and TRBJ2-1 gives the whole variable domain DAGVTQSPTHLIKTRGQQVTLRCSPKSGHDTVSWYQQALGQGPQFIFQYYEEEERQRGNFPDRFSGHQFPNYSSELNVNALLLGDSALYLCASSPRTASLHEQFFGPGTRLTVL.